The text below deals with one TCR beta chain. A second PCR, run for about 7 to 11 cycles, used a sample-barcoded 5' primer plus a J-beta primer mix. TCRdb recomputed calls from the 5' RACE reads with MiXCR, one row per CDR3 protein. The sample yields 1.5 million to 2 million distinct CDR3 sequences, 25% to 30% seen once. This sample is part of a study of blood T cells in healthy people across ages. The germline CDR1 and CDR2 sequences are SGDLS and YYNGEE. The CDR3 contains 14 residues. Trimming removed 0 bases from V and 3 bases from J, with 6 bases in between. Isolation of PBMCs gave at least 6.5 million cells per sample.

Material for sequencing was blood. The TCR originated in a woman in her twenties or thirties in good health. The rearrangement links TRBV9 to TRBJ2-2; D ambiguous. CDR3 amino acids: CASSVGPDTGELFF. CDR3 sequence (DNA): TGTGCCAGCAGCGTAGGGCCAGACACCGGGGAGCTGTTTTTT. Complete variable domain (other parts from reference TRBV9 and TRBJ2-2): DSGVTQTPKHLITATGQRVTLRCSPRSGDLSVYWYQQSLDQGLQFLIQYYNGEERAKGNILERFSAQQFPDLHSELNLSSLELGDSALYFCASSVGPDTGELFFGEGSRLTVL.